These T cell receptor beta chains were read from a single sample in a study of shared T cell receptors in the human thymus. Profiled with immunoSEQ multiplex PCR; TCRdb holds only in-frame clones, not every one. The data contain fewer than 700,000 clones, roughly 90% of them singletons. This sample was also put to use in a study of human thymus T cells.

Sequenced material: thymocytes. The receptors originated from a boy in the first two years of life with a congenital heart defect. CDR3s include the opening cysteine and the closing phenylalanine or tryptophan. D genes are given only for firm matches. A row's size may be missing; if present it is once, few, many or a size class.

V	length	D	J	size	CDR3	DNA
TRBV7-2	15	TRBD2	TRBJ2-1	NA	CASSSLGLYRNEQFF	TGTGCCAGCAGCTCCCTGGGACTATATAGGAATGAGCAGTTCTTC
TRBV5-1	20	TRBD2	TRBJ2-1	NA	CASSPSHEGLAEGGNNEQFF	TGCGCCAGCAGCCCCTCGCATGAGGGACTAGCGGAGGGGGGGAACAATGAGCAGTTCTTC
TRBV28	17	NA	TRBJ1-2	few	CASSLCADSTKGYGYTF	TGTGCCAGCAGTTTATGCGCAGACAGCACCAAGGGCTATGGCTACACCTTC
TRBV21-1	17	NA	TRBJ2-2	few	CASSIPPWVGGTGELFF	TGTGCCAGCAGCATTCCTCCTTGGGTGGGGGGCACCGGGGAGCTGTTTTTT
TRBV12-5	17	NA	TRBJ2-3	NA	CASGLVLAGRGGDTQYF	TGTGCTAGTGGTTTGGTACTGGCCGGGCGAGGAGGAGATACGCAGTATTTT
TRBV2	15	TRBD2	TRBJ2-7	NA	CASRRTSSPPDEQYF	TGTGCCAGCAGGCGGACTAGTTCCCCTCCGGACGAGCAGTACTTC
TRBV14	15	TRBD1	TRBJ2-7	NA	CASSRMGQGNNEQYF	TGTGCCAGCAGCCGGATGGGACAGGGCAACAACGAGCAGTACTTC
TRBV7-8	15	NA	TRBJ1-2	NA	CASSSGFRFSRGYTF	TGTGCCAGCAGCTCAGGGTTTCGCTTTTCGCGTGGCTACACCTTC
TRBV10-1	13	NA	TRBJ2-5	NA	CASIQGGQETQYF	TGCGCCAGCATACAGGGAGGGCAAGAGACCCAGTACTTC
TRBV5-1	16	TRBD2	TRBJ2-4	NA	CASRPGTSDTKNIQYF	TGCGCCAGCAGGCCCGGGACTAGCGATACCAAAAACATTCAGTACTTC
TRBV18	16	TRBD1	TRBJ2-5	NA	CASSPGTGGSAETQYF	TGTGCCAGCTCACCCGGGACAGGGGGCTCCGCAGAGACCCAGTACTTC
TRBV9	15	TRBD2	TRBJ2-1	NA	CASSPGLAGYNEQFF	TGTGCCAGCAGCCCGGGACTAGCGGGATACAATGAGCAGTTCTTC
TRBV19	15	TRBD2	TRBJ2-7	NA	CASSGLAGVLYEQYF	TGTGCCAGTAGCGGGCTAGCGGGAGTCCTCTACGAGCAGTACTTC
TRBV21-1	14	NA	TRBJ1-1	NA	CASSSGTGNTEAFF	TGTGCCAGCAGTTCCGGGACAGGGAACACTGAAGCTTTCTTT
TRBV15	19	TRBD2	TRBJ2-1	NA	CATSSPGQGLAEAYNEQFF	TGTGCCACCAGTTCTCCGGGACAGGGACTAGCGGAGGCTTACAATGAGCAGTTCTTC
TRBV27	15	TRBD1	TRBJ2-7	NA	CASSFGNDRVYEQYF	TGTGCCAGCAGTTTTGGTAACGACAGGGTCTACGAGCAGTACTTC
TRBV4-1	17	TRBD2	TRBJ2-2	NA	CASSATSGRALTGELFF	TGCGCCAGCAGCGCGACTAGCGGGAGGGCCTTGACCGGGGAGCTGTTTTTT
TRBV19	14	TRBD1	TRBJ2-2	NA	CASSMDRDTGELFF	TGTGCCAGTAGTATGGACAGGGACACCGGGGAGCTGTTTTTT
TRBV28	11	NA	TRBJ1-2	once	CASSTQYGYTF	TGTGCCAGCAGCACACAGTATGGCTACACCTTC
TRBV4-2	14	NA	TRBJ1-2	once	CASSQGPGKDGYTF	TGTGCCAGCAGCCAAGGACCGGGGAAGGATGGCTACACCTTC
TRBV5-6	12	TRBD1	TRBJ2-7	NA	CASSRDRTPGDF	TGTGCCAGCAGCAGGGACAGGACTCCAGGGGACTTC
TRBV6-5	13	TRBD2	TRBJ2-1	NA	CASSYGGEGEQFF	TGTGCCAGCAGTTACGGGGGGGAAGGTGAGCAGTTCTTC